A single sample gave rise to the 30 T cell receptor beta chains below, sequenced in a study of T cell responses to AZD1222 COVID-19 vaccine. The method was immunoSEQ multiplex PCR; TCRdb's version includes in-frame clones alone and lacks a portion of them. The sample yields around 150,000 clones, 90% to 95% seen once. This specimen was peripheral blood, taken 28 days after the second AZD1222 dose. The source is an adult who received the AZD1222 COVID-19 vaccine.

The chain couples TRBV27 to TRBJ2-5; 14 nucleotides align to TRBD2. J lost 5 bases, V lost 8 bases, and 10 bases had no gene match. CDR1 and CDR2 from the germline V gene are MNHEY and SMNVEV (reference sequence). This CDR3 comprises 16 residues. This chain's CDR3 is CASLRLAGGPKETQYF. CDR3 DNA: TGTGCCAGCTTACGACTAGCGGGGGGGCCTAAGGAGACCCAGTACTTC.

CDR3 in amino acids: CAISNGGGGEQYF. The CDR3 bases are TGTGCCATCAGTAATGGGGGAGGGGGCGAGCAGTACTTC. The V and J genes are TRBV10-3 and TRBJ2-7; D is possibly TRBD2 (7 bases). V dropped 5 bases and J dropped 6 bases, with 14 bases sitting between them. The CDR3 extends over 13 amino acids. The germline V gene encodes CDR1 ENHRY and CDR2 SYGVKD.

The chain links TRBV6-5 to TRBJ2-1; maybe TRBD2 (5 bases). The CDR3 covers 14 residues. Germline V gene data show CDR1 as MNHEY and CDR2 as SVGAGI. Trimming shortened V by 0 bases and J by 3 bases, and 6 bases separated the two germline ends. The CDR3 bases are TGTGCCAGCAGTTACTCGGGGAGCTACAATGAGCAGTTCTTC. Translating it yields CASSYSGSYNEQFF.

The DNA for the CDR3 is TGCGCCAGCAGCGGCGCTAGCGGGGGTTACACCGGGGAGCTGTTTTTT. Translation gives CASSGASGGYTGELFF. This chain connects TRBV5-1 to TRBJ2-2, with 10 bases matching TRBD2. Germline CDR1 is SGHRS and CDR2 is YFSETQ. The CDR3 sequence is 16 residues long. With 4 bases clipped from V and 3 bases from J, the junction kept 6 bases outside the gene matches.

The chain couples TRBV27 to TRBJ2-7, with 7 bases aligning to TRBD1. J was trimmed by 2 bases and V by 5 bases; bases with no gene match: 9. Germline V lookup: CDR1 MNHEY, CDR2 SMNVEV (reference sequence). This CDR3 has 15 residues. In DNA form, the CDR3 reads TGTGCCAGCAGTGTTGACAGGGTTAAGGCCTACGAGCAGTACTTC. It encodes CASSVDRVKAYEQYF.

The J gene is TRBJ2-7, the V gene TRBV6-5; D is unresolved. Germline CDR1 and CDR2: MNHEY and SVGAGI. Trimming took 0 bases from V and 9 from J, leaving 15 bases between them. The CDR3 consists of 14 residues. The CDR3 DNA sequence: TGTGCCAGCAGTTACTCAACGGCAGACAAACCGCAGTACTTC. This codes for CASSYSTADKPQYF.

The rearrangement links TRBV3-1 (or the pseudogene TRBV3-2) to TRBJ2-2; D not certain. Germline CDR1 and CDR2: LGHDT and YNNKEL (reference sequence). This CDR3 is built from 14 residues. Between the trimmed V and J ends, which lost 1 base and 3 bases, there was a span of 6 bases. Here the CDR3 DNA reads TGTGCCAGCAGCCAAGGTGGCGACACCGGGGAGCTGTTTTTT. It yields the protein CASSQGGDTGELFF.

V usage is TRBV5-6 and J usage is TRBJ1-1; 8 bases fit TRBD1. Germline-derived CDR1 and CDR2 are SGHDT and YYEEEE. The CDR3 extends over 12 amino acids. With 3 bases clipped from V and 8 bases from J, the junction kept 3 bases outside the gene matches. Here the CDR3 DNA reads TGTGCCAGCAGCTCCGGGACAGGCGAAGCTTTCTTT. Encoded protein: CASSSGTGEAFF. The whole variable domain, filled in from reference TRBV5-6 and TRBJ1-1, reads DAGVTQSPTHLIKTRGQQVTLRCSPKSGHDTVSWYQQALGQGPQFIFQYYEEEERQRGNFPDRFSGHQFPNYSSELNVNALLLGDSALYLCASSSGTGEAFFGQGTRLTVV.

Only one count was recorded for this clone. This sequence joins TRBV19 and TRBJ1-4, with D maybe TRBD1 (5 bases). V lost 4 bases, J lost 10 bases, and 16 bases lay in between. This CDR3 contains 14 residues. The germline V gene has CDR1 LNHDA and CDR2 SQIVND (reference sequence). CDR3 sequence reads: CASSRDAGGRKLFF. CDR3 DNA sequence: TGTGCCAGTAGTAGGGACGCGGGTGGACGAAAACTGTTTTTT.

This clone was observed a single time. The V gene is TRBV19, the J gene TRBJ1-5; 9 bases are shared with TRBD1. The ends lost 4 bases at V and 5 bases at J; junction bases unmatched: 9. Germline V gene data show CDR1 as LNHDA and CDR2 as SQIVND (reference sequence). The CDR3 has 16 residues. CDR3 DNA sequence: TGTGCCAGTAGTACTCTTCCGGGACAGGGATATCAGCCCCAGCATTTT. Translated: CASSTLPGQGYQPQHF.

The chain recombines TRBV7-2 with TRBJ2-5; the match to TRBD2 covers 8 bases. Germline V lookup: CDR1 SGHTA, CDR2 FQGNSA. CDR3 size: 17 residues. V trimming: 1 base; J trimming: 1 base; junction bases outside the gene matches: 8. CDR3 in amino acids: CASSLVATAGGQETQYF. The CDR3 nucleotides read TGTGCCAGCAGCTTAGTCGCTACCGCGGGGGGCCAAGAGACCCAGTACTTC.

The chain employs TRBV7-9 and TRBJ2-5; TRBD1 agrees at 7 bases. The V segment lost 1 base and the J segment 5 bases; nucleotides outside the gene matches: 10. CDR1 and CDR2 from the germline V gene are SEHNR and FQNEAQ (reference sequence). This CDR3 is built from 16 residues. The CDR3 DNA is TGTGCCAGCAGCTTAGGCCCCACAGGGGAAAACGAGACCCAGTACTTC. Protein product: CASSLGPTGENETQYF.

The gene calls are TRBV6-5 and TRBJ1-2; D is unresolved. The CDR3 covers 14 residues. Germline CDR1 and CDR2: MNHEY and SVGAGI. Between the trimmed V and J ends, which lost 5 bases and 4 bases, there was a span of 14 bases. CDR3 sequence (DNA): TGTGCCAGCAGTACTTTGAAATTAAGCTATGGCTACACCTTC. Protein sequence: CASSTLKLSYGYTF.

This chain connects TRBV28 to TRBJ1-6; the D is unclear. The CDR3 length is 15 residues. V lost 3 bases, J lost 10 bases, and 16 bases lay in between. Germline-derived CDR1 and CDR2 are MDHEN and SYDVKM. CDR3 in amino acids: CASSFIAIPRSPLHF. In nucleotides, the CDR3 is TGTGCCAGCAGTTTTATCGCGATCCCGAGGTCACCCCTCCACTTT.

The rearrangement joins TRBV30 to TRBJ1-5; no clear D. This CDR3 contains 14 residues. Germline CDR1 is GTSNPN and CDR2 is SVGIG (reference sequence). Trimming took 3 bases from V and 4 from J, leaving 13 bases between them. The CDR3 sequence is CAWREGLSNQPQHF. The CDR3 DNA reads TGTGCCTGGAGGGAGGGCCTATCAAATCAGCCCCAGCATTTT.

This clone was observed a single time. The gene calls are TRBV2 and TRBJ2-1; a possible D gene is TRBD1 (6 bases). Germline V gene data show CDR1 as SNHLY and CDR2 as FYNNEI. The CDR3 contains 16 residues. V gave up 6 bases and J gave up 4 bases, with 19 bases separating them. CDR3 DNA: TGTGCCAGCAGCCCCTTGGGGGCCGGTTCGTACAATGAGCAGTTCTTC. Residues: CASSPLGAGSYNEQFF.

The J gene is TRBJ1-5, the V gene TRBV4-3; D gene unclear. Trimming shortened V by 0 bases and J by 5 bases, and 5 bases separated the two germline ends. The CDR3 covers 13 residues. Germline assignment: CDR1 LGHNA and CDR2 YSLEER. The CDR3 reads CASSQDFDQPQHF. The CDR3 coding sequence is TGCGCCAGCAGCCAAGATTTTGATCAGCCCCAGCATTTT.

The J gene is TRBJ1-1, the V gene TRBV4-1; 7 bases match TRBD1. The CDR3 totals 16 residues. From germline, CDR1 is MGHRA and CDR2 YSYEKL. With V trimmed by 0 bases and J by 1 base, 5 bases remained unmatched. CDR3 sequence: CASSQESGQTNTEAFF. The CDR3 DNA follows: TGCGCCAGCAGCCAAGAATCGGGACAGACGAACACTGAAGCTTTCTTT.

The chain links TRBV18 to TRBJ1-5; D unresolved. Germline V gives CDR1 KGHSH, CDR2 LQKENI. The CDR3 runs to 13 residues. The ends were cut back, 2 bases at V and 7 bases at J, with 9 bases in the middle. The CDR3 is CASSPDGSQPQHF. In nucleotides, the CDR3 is TGTGCCAGCTCACCAGACGGTTCGCAGCCCCAGCATTTT.

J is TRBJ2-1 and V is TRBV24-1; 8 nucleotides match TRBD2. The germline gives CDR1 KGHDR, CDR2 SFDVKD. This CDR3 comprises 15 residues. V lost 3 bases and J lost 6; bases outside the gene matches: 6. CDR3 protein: CATSDHPREVNEQFF. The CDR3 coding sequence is TGTGCCACCAGTGATCACCCGCGGGAGGTCAATGAGCAGTTCTTC.

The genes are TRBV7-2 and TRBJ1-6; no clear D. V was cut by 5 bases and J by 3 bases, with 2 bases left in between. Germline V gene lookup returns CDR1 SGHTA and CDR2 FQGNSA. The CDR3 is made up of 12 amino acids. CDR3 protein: CASSGYNSPLHF. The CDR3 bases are TGTGCCAGCAGCGGCTATAATTCACCCCTCCACTTT. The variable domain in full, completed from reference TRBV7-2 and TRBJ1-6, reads GAGVSQSPSNKVTEKGKDVELRCDPISGHTALYWYRQSLGQGLEFLIYFQGNSAPDKSGLPSDRFSAERTGGSVSTLTIQRTQQEDSAVYLCASSGYNSPLHFGNGTRLTVT.

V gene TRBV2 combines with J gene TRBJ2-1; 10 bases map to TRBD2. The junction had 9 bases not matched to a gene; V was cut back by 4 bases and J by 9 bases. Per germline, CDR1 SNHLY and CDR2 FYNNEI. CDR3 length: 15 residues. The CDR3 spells CASSVLKRGGFEQFF. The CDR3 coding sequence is TGTGCCAGCAGTGTTTTGAAGCGGGGGGGCTTTGAGCAGTTCTTC.

The CDR3 reads CASSLTSGVDTQYF. DNA for the CDR3: TGCGCCAGCAGCTTGACTAGCGGGGTAGATACGCAGTATTTT. The chain couples TRBV5-1 to TRBJ2-3; TRBD2 aligns across 10 bases. The CDR3 extends over 14 amino acids. Germline CDR1 reads SGHRS; CDR2 reads YFSETQ. V gave up 1 base and J gave up 5 bases; unmatched junction bases: 1.

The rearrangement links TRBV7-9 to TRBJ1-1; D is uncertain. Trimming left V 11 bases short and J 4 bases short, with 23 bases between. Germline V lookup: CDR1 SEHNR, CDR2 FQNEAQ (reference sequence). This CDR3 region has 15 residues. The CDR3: CAGTTAAHFGTEAFF. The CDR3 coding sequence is TGTGCCGGAACGACGGCGGCTCACTTTGGCACTGAAGCTTTCTTT.

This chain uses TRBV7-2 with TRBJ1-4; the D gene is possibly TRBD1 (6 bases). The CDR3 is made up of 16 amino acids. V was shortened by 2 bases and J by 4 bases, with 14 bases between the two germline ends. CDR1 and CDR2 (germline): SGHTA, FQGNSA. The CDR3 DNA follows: TGTGCCAGCAGCTTACAGTCGGGGGCTCGTAATGAAAAACTGTTTTTT. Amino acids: CASSLQSGARNEKLFF.

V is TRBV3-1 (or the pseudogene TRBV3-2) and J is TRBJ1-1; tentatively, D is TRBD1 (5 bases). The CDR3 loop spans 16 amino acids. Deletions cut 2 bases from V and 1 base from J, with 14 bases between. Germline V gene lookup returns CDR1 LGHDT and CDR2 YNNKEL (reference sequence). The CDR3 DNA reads TGTGCCAGCAGCCAAACGCGAGGTCAGGGGAACACTGAAGCTTTCTTT. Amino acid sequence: CASSQTRGQGNTEAFF.

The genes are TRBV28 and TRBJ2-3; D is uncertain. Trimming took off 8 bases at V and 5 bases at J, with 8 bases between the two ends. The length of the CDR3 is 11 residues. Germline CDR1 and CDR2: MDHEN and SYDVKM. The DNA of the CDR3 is TGTGCCAGCGGACCGGGAGATACGCAGTATTTT. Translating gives CASGPGDTQYF.

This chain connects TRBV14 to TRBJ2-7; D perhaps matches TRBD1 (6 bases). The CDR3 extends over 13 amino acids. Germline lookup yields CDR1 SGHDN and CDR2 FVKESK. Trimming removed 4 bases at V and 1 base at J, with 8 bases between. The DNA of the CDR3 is TGTGCCAGCAGCCCCAGGGGTTCCTACGAGCAGTACTTC. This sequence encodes CASSPRGSYEQYF.

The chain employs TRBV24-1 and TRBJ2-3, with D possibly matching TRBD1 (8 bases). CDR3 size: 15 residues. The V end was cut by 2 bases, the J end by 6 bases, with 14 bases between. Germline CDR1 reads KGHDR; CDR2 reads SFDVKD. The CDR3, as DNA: TGTGCCACCAGTGATTATCACAGGGGGGGCGATACGCAGTATTTT. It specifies CATSDYHRGGDTQYF.

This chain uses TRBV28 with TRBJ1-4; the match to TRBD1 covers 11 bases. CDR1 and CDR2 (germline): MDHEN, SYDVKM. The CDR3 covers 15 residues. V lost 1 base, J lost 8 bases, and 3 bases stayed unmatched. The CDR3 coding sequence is TGTGCCAGCAGTTTATTCGGGACAGGGGGAGAAAAACTGTTTTTT. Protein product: CASSLFGTGGEKLFF. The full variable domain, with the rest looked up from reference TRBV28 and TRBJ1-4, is DVKVTQSSRYLVKRTGEKVFLECVQDMDHENMFWYRQDPGLGLRLIYFSYDVKMKEKGDIPEGYSVSREKKERFSLILESASTNQTSMYLCASSLFGTGGEKLFFGSGTQLSVL.